What follows are 26 T cell receptor beta chains derived from one specimen sequenced in a study of metastatic and nonmetastatic thyroid tumors. TCRdb called clones again from the PCR reads with MiXCR. The table lists roughly 18,000 clones, about a quarter of them singletons. All patients reached thyroid surgery having received no treatment beforehand. Specimen: tumor tissue. All receptors derive from a female donor with papillary thyroid cancer or a benign thyroid nodule (not recorded which). Some clones in this sample may be carry-over from other donors' samples.

This clone was counted at least ten times. V usage is TRBV19 and J usage is TRBJ2-2, with D possibly being TRBD1 (7 bases). From germline, CDR1 is LNHDA and CDR2 SQIVND (reference sequence). Trimming removed 6 bases at V and 4 bases at J, with 12 bases between. This CDR3 has 14 residues. The chain's CDR3 is CASSRGVSTGELFF. The CDR3 DNA reads as TGTGCCAGTAGCAGGGGGGTGAGCACCGGGGAGCTGTTTTTT.

The chain combines TRBV9 with TRBJ2-3; D tentatively reads TRBD1 or TRBD2 (6 bases each). V lost 3 bases and J 10 bases, leaving 18 bases between the germline ends. This CDR3 is built from 14 residues. CDR1 SGDLS and CDR2 YYNGEE come from the germline V gene. CDR3 sequence (DNA): TGTGCCAGCAGCGCGACTATCTGGGGGGCGGCGCAGTATTTT. Residues: CASSATIWGAAQYF.

A few counts support this clone. Germline is not matched at one junction end, which may reflect a read error. The gene calls are TRBV6-2 or TRBV6-3 and TRBJ2-2; tentatively, D is TRBD1 (5 bases). CDR1 and CDR2 from the germline V gene are MNHEY and SVGEGT. The CDR3 runs 17 residues. The CDR3 reads CASSYPLDMENTVELFF. For the CDR3, the DNA is TGTGCCAGCAGTTACCCGTTGGACATGGAGAACACCGTGGAGCTGTTTTTT.

This clone was seen at least ten times. J is TRBJ2-3 and V is TRBV18, with D possibly being TRBD2 (5 bases). The CDR3 is made up of 15 amino acids. Germline values: CDR1 KGHSH, CDR2 LQKENI. The V gene lost 0 bases and the J gene lost 2 bases, with 9 bases spanning the gap. CDR3: CASSPPSGPTDTQYF. CDR3 nucleotide sequence: TGTGCCAGCTCACCACCCAGCGGTCCCACAGATACGCAGTATTTT.

This clone was seen a few times. The rearrangement joins TRBV6-2 or TRBV6-3 to TRBJ2-3; 7 positions agree with TRBD2. From germline, CDR1 is MNHEY and CDR2 SVGEGT. The CDR3 has 16 residues. The V gene end was trimmed by 4 bases and the J gene end by 2 bases; junction bases not matched to a gene: 9. The CDR3 reads CASSSPLADLTDTQYF. The CDR3 bases are TGTGCCAGCAGTTCCCCCCTAGCGGACCTCACAGATACGCAGTATTTT.

This clone counts as medium-sized (0.01 to 0.1%). The chain couples TRBV20-1 to TRBJ2-3; 11 nucleotides line up with TRBD2. From germline, CDR1 is DFQATT and CDR2 SNEGSKA (reference sequence). CDR3 size: 17 residues. V was clipped by 3 bases and J by 6 bases; unmatched bases: 14. DNA of the CDR3: TGCAGTGCTAGTAAAGGGCTAGCGGGAGGCCCCCGTGATACGCAGTATTTT. This translates into CSASKGLAGGPRDTQYF.

This chain uses TRBV10-3 with TRBJ2-7, with 8 bases fitting TRBD1. CDR1 ENHRY and CDR2 SYGVKD come from the germline V gene. The trim removed 0 bases at V and 3 bases at J, leaving 4 bases unmatched. This CDR3 is built from 15 residues. In nucleotides, the CDR3 is TGTGCCATCAGTGAGTCGAACAGGGGGTTCTACGAGCAGTACTTC. It encodes CAISESNRGFYEQYF.

Many counts were recorded for this clone. V is TRBV2 and J is TRBJ2-7, with 7 bases identical to TRBD2. Losses at the gene ends were 3 bases for V and 9 bases for J; bases not matched to a gene: 14. This CDR3 comprises 15 residues. Looked up from germline, CDR1 is SNHLY and CDR2 is FYNNEI. CDR3 bases: TGTGCCAGCAGTGATAGGGAGGGCCATTTCTCCGGGCAGTACTTC. Its translation: CASSDREGHFSGQYF.

This clone showed up just a few times. The gene calls are TRBV6-1 and TRBJ2-7; 10 nucleotides align to TRBD2. The ends lost 6 bases at V and 6 bases at J; junction bases unmatched: 2. The CDR3 is 12 residues long. CDR1 and CDR2 (germline): MNHNS, SASEGT. The CDR3 spells CASRVAGGEQYF. DNA for the CDR3: TGTGCCAGCAGAGTAGCGGGAGGCGAGCAGTACTTC.

This clone was counted many times. The rearrangement links TRBV14 to TRBJ2-3; D call uncertain. Trimming removed 1 base from V and 3 bases from J, with 14 bases in between. Germline assignment: CDR1 SGHDN and CDR2 FVKESK. The CDR3 covers 16 residues. The CDR3 loop is CASSQGALLGTDTQYF. The CDR3 nucleotides are TGTGCCAGCAGCCAAGGAGCGCTCCTGGGTACAGATACGCAGTATTTT. The variable domain in full, with the rest retrieved from reference TRBV14 and TRBJ2-3, is EAGVTQFPSHSVIEKGQTVTLRCDPISGHDNLYWYRRVMGKEIKFLLHFVKESKQDESGMPNNRFLAERTGGTYSTLKVQPAELEDSGVYFCASSQGALLGTDTQYFGPGTRLTVL.

This clone was counted ten times or more. Other nucleotide sequences from this sample produce the same CDR3. This sequence joins TRBV19 and TRBJ2-5; 12 nucleotides align to TRBD2. The CDR3 length is 17 residues. CDR1 is LNHDA and CDR2 is SQIVND in the germline V gene (reference sequence). The trim removed 3 bases at V and 5 bases at J, leaving 10 bases unmatched. The CDR3 reads CASSINGLAGGPETQYF. The CDR3 DNA reads as TGTGCCAGTAGTATTAATGGGCTAGCGGGAGGGCCGGAGACCCAGTACTTC.

In this sample, this clone is medium-sized (0.01 to 0.1%). The rearrangement links TRBV6-1 to TRBJ2-7; D gene uncertain. The CDR3 sequence is 13 residues long. CDR1 and CDR2 (germline): MNHNS, SASEGT. The V and J ends lost 2 bases and 3 bases respectively, with 8 bases between them. The DNA of the CDR3 is TGTGCCAGCAGTGAAAGTTTAGGCTACGAGCAGTACTTC. It specifies CASSESLGYEQYF.

By sample share, this clone is medium-sized. The rearrangement links TRBV6-1 to TRBJ2-7, with a tentative D call TRBD1 (6 bases). This CDR3 spans 13 amino acids. Germline CDR1 reads MNHNS; CDR2 reads SASEGT. The V end lost 7 bases, the J end lost 4 bases, and 14 bases lay between the germline ends. Written as DNA, the CDR3 is TGTGCCAGCACAAGTTTACAGGGTTACGAGCAGTACTTC. Its protein is CASTSLQGYEQYF.

This clone was observed at least ten times. The CDR3 loop is CASSGDYRTDTQYF. DNA of the CDR3: TGTGCCAGCAGCGGGGACTATCGCACAGATACGCAGTATTTT. J is TRBJ2-3 and V is TRBV7-2; 7 bases agree with TRBD2. Germline CDR1 and CDR2: SGHTA and FQGNSA. V shed 5 bases and J 1 base; nucleotides not matched to a gene: 3. The CDR3 runs to 14 residues. The full variable domain, with the rest looked up from reference TRBV7-2 and TRBJ2-3, is GAGVSQSPSNKVTEKGKDVELRCDPISGHTALYWYRQSLGQGLEFLIYFQGNSAPDKSGLPSDRFSAERTGGSVSTLTIQRTQQEDSAVYLCASSGDYRTDTQYFGPGTRLTVL.

At least ten counts were recorded for this clone. V and J are TRBV11-1 and TRBJ2-1; 9 bases fit TRBD1. V lost 5 bases, J lost 8 bases, and 7 bases stayed unmatched. The CDR3 totals 14 residues. CDR1 is SGHAT, CDR2 FQDESV, per germline (reference sequence). Here the CDR3 reads CASSHGTGKHEQFF. The DNA for the CDR3 is TGTGCCAGCAGCCACGGGACAGGGAAACATGAGCAGTTCTTC.

On this clone: A much larger clone differs by one base, so this may be a read error. The chain carries TRBV11-2 and TRBJ1-5; D not resolved. The CDR3 is 14 amino acids. Germline assignment: CDR1 SGHAT and CDR2 FQNNGV. The CDR3 loop reads CASSADQRNQPQHF. The CDR3 DNA reads as TGCGCCAGCAGCGCGGACCAACGCAATCAGCCCCAGCATTTT. Variable domain in full (rest from reference TRBV11-2 and TRBJ1-5): EAGVAQSPRYKIIEKRQSVAFWCNPISGHATLYWYQQILGQGPKLLIQFQNNGVVDDSQLPKDRFSAERLKGVDSTLKIQPAKLEDSAVYLCASSADQRNQPQHFGDGTRLSIL.

The genes are TRBV11-1 and TRBJ2-7; D is undetermined. V was clipped by 5 bases and J by 0 bases, with 5 bases between them. Germline V CDR1 and CDR2: SGHAT, FQDESV (reference sequence). The CDR3 spans 12 residues. The DNA for the CDR3 is TGTGCCAGCAGCAAGTACTCCTACGAGCAGTACTTC. Translation gives CASSKYSYEQYF.

The CDR3 reads CASSPSGGSYEQYF. CDR3 in DNA: TGTGCCAGCAGCCCATCAGGTGGGTCCTACGAGCAGTACTTC. The rearrangement links TRBV11-3 to TRBJ2-7; D ambiguous. Germline V gene lookup returns CDR1 SGHNT and CDR2 YENEEA. V lost 5 bases and J 1 base, leaving 12 bases between the germline ends. The CDR3 runs 14 residues.

In its sample, this clone was seen a few times. V is TRBV6-2 or TRBV6-3 and J is TRBJ2-2; 9 bases map to TRBD2. The CDR3 length is 18 residues. V lost 2 bases, J lost 14 bases, and 21 bases stayed unmatched. The germline V gene encodes CDR1 MNHEY and CDR2 SVGEGT. CDR3 nucleotide sequence: TGTGCCAGCAGTTACGATGGGGCGGGAGGGCCGGGCACCGGGGTTCTGTTTTTT. Protein: CASSYDGAGGPGTGVLFF.

On this clone: The conserved closing phenylalanine or tryptophan is absent in this CDR3, likely reflecting a read error. This chain connects TRBV11-1 to TRBJ2-6; 10 bases line up with TRBD1. V trimming: 2 bases; J trimming: 4 bases; junction bases outside the gene matches: 5. The CDR3 extends over 17 amino acids. The germline V gene encodes CDR1 SGHAT and CDR2 FQDESV (reference sequence). The CDR3: CASSLSGQGSGANVLTL. The CDR3 coding sequence is TGTGCCAGCAGCTTATCGGGACAGGGGTCAGGGGCCAACGTCCTGACTTTA.

This clone was seen more than once but under ten times. The chain links TRBV28 to TRBJ1-6; no clear D gene. The V end was cut by 7 bases, the J end by 9 bases, with 10 bases between. The CDR3 has 12 amino acids. Germline values: CDR1 MDHEN, CDR2 SYDVKM. CDR3 region: CASNLSRSPLHF. DNA for the CDR3: TGTGCCAGCAACCTAAGTCGTTCACCCCTCCACTTT.

This clone was counted at least ten times. This sequence joins TRBV2 and TRBJ1-2; 7 nucleotides match TRBD1. Trimming removed 6 bases from V and 1 base from J; junction bases left unmatched: 5. The CDR3 length is 14 residues. CDR1 SNHLY and CDR2 FYNNEI come from the germline V gene. CDR3 sequence reads: CASRPGQINYGYTF. The CDR3 bases are TGTGCCAGCAGACCGGGACAGATTAACTATGGCTACACCTTC.

The chain combines TRBV15 with TRBJ2-7, with TRBD2 as a possible D gene (6 bases). Trimming left V 5 bases short and J 4 bases short, with 9 bases between. There are 12 residues in the CDR3. Germline CDR1 LNHNV, CDR2 YYDKDF (reference sequence). CDR3 residues: CATSPAGYEQYF. The CDR3 DNA follows: TGTGCCACCAGCCCCGCGGGGTACGAGCAGTACTTC.

A few counts support this clone. The chain uses TRBV5-6 and TRBJ2-5; the D gene is possibly TRBD2 (6 bases). This CDR3 region has 15 residues. From germline, CDR1 is SGHDT and CDR2 YYEEEE. The V end lost 2 bases, the J end lost 7 bases, and 18 bases lay between the germline ends. CDR3 bases: TGTGCCAGCAGCTTTCGGGCGGTGGCGGGGAGGACCCAGTACTTC. Residues: CASSFRAVAGRTQYF.

The gene calls are TRBV11-1 and TRBJ1-2; TRBD1 agrees at 12 bases. The length of the CDR3 is 17 residues. The germline gives CDR1 SGHAT, CDR2 FQDESV (reference sequence). The V gene end was trimmed by 0 bases and the J gene end by 4 bases; junction bases not matched to a gene: 6. CDR3 residues: CASSLAGTGGAGYGYTF. CDR3 DNA sequence: TGTGCCAGCAGCTTAGCAGGGACAGGGGGCGCGGGCTATGGCTACACCTTC. Together with reference TRBV11-1 and TRBJ1-2, the CDR3 gives the full variable domain: EAEVAQSPRYKITEKSQAVAFWCDPISGHATLYWYRQILGQGPELLVQFQDESVVDDSQLPKDRFSAERLKGVDSTLKIQPAELGDSAMYLCASSLAGTGGAGYGYTFGSGTRLTVV.

The rearrangement links TRBV9 to TRBJ2-5, with 9 bases identical to TRBD2. This CDR3 comprises 16 residues. CDR1 and CDR2 (germline): SGDLS, YYNGEE. Trimming took 1 base from V and 1 from J; bases not matched to a gene: 5. CDR3 in DNA: TGTGCCAGCAGCGTACTCGGGACTAGCTCCCAAGAGACCCAGTACTTC. It translates to CASSVLGTSSQETQYF.